This T cell receptor beta chain appears in the sequencing data of a study of T cells in Graves' hyperthyroidism and ophthalmopathy. Amplification of TCR beta CDR3 regions was performed using RNA transcripts as template. HTBI primers drove first-round RT-PCR of the TCR CDR3. Via MiXCR, TCRdb re-called the multiplex PCR reads, giving one row per CDR3 protein. The repertoire holds some 620,000 distinct CDR3 sequences, with around 15% as singletons. The definition of stable Graves' hyperthyroidism was no ophthalmopathy progression within 18 months. Germline V gene data show CDR1 as SGHRS and CDR2 as YFSETQ. V was trimmed by 0 bases and J by 12 bases, leaving 13 bases between them. This CDR3 spans 13 amino acids. This clonotype has a count of ten or more.

This clonotype originated in a woman aged 25-40 years with Graves' hyperthyroidism. Sequenced sample: blood. V gene TRBV5-1 combines with J gene TRBJ2-1, with D perhaps TRBD1 (6 bases). CDR3 sequence: CASSLEGVKAQFF. The CDR3 DNA sequence: TGCGCCAGCAGCTTGGAGGGGGTAAAGGCGCAGTTCTTC.